A selection of T cell receptor beta chains follows, all from one sample in a study of OX40 agonist ivuxolimab in advanced cancers. Produced via immunoSEQ multiplex PCR; TCRdb's table is partial and in-frame only. The sample shows about 70,000 clones, roughly nine tenths of them seen only once. The sample in question was CD4+ or CD8+ T cells sorted from blood, obtained in a trial of the OX40 agonist ivuxolimab. The source is an adult with an advanced solid tumor such as melanoma, head and neck, liver or kidney cancer. The CDR3 runs from the conserved cysteine through the conserved F or W. A D gene is named only where the DNA matches it firmly. Clone size is given for some rows only: seen once, a few or many times, or a class if the clone is expanded.

>.|.|TRBJ2-7|TRBV7-9
CASSHTDSSYEQYF
TGTGCCAGCAGCCACACCGACAGCTCCTACGAGCAGTACTTC
>.|.|TRBJ2-5|TRBV5-6
CASSPVQGGRETQYF
TGTGCCAGCAGCCCGGTCCAGGGTGGTAGGGAGACCCAGTACTTC
>.|.|TRBJ1-1|TRBV28
CASRIQGSTEAFF
TGTGCCAGCAGGATACAGGGAAGCACTGAAGCTTTCTTT
>once|TRBD1|TRBJ2-7|TRBV10-3
CAISNRDRGQIYEQYF
TGTGCCATCAGCAACCGGGACAGGGGGCAAATCTACGAGCAGTACTTC
>.|TRBD2|TRBJ2-3|TRBV7-8
CASSPTSGRWDTQYF
TGTGCCAGCAGCCCGACTAGCGGGAGGTGGGATACGCAGTATTTT
>.|.|TRBJ2-1|TRBV7-9
CASSSILQTDIYNEQFF
TGTGCCAGCAGCTCGATATTGCAGACAGACATCTACAATGAGCAGTTCTTC
>.|.|TRBJ2-5|TRBV28
CASSYVTGTETQYF
TGTGCCAGCAGTTACGTCACAGGGACGGAGACCCAGTACTTC
>.|TRBD1|TRBJ1-2|TRBV5-1
CASSTQTGDLNYGYTF
TGCGCCAGCAGCACCCAGACAGGGGACCTTAACTATGGCTACACCTTC
>.|.|TRBJ2-2|TRBV10-2
CASREHPHSLPNTGELFF
TGCGCCAGCCGGGAGCACCCACACAGCTTACCGAACACCGGGGAGCTGTTTTTT
>.|.|TRBJ2-7|TRBV5-1
CASSWVETSYEQYF
TGCGCCAGCAGTTGGGTAGAAACCTCCTACGAGCAGTACTTC
>.|TRBD1|TRBJ2-7|TRBV10-3
CAISVVGGADSYEQYF
TGTGCCATCAGTGTGGTAGGGGGCGCAGACTCGTACGAGCAGTACTTC
>.|.|TRBJ2-1|TRBV4-1
CASSQVWGSSYNEQFF
TGCGCCAGCAGCCAAGTGTGGGGGAGCTCCTACAATGAGCAGTTCTTC
>.|TRBD2|TRBJ2-3|TRBV4-1
CASSQDPGSSGSGRATDTQYF
TGCGCCAGCAGCCAAGACCCGGGGTCCTCAGGTAGCGGGAGGGCCACAGATACGCAGTATTTT
>medium-sized|TRBD1|TRBJ1-3|TRBV15
CATSNRQGLLETGIYF
TGTGCCACCAGCAACCGACAGGGCCTACTGGAAACGGGCATATATTTT
>.|.|TRBJ2-7|TRBV12-5
CASGLVISPRLHEQYF
TGTGCTAGTGGTTTGGTAATCAGCCCGAGACTCCACGAGCAGTACTTC
>.|TRBD1|TRBJ2-2|TRBV28
CASSFGDRGTGELFF
TGTGCCAGCAGTTTTGGGGACAGGGGGACCGGGGAGCTGTTTTTT
>.|.|TRBJ2-5|TRBV27
CASSFQETQYF
TGTGCCAGCAGTTTTCAAGAGACCCAGTACTTC
>.|TRBD1|TRBJ1-3|TRBV19
CASSIGRLRGPRSGNTIYF
TGTGCCAGTAGTATCGGGCGGCTCAGGGGGCCGCGCTCTGGAAACACCATATATTTT
>.|.|TRBJ2-7|TRBV5-8
CASSQYSYEQYF
TGTGCCAGCAGCCAATACAGCTACGAGCAGTACTTC
>few|TRBD2|TRBJ2-7|TRBV13
CASSLGREREATYEQYF
TGTGCCAGCAGCTTAGGCCGGGAGCGGGAGGCGACCTACGAGCAGTACTTC
>.|TRBD2|TRBJ2-1|TRBV7-9
CASSPPWTSSYNEQFF
TGTGCCAGCAGCCCTCCGTGGACTAGCTCCTACAATGAGCAGTTCTTC
>.|.|TRBJ2-7|TRBV5-5
CASSLGADISYEQYF
TGTGCCAGCAGCTTGGGGGCCGACATTTCCTACGAGCAGTACTTC
>.|TRBD2|TRBJ2-3|TRBV11-2
CASSPWEAGRDTDTQYF
TGTGCCAGCAGCCCTTGGGAAGCGGGGAGGGACACAGATACGCAGTATTTT
>.|.|TRBJ2-1|TRBV19
CASSSDGSSYNEQFF
TGTGCCAGTAGTTCCGACGGTAGCTCCTACAATGAGCAGTTCTTC
>.|.|TRBJ2-2|TRBV10-3
CAINNVENPTGELFF
TGTGCCATCAACAACGTAGAAAACCCCACCGGGGAGCTGTTTTTT
>.|TRBD1|TRBJ1-4|TRBV2
CASRENRGLNEKLFF
TGTGCCAGCCGGGAGAACAGGGGCCTGAATGAAAAACTGTTTTTT
>.|.|TRBJ2-5|TRBV6-6
CASSTGETQYF
TGTGCCAGCAGTACAGGGGAGACCCAGTACTTC
>.|.|TRBJ1-3|TRBV12-2
CASRPSLDLDWVGGNTIYF
TGTGCAAGTCGCCCCAGCCTAGACCTTGACTGGGTTGGAGGAAACACCATATATTTT
>.|.|TRBJ1-2|TRBV6-6
CASSYRSDSNYGYTF
TGTGCCAGCAGTTACCGATCTGATTCTAACTATGGCTACACCTTC
>.|.|TRBJ2-5|TRBV27
CASSLSGHREETQYF
TGTGCCAGCAGTTTATCAGGCCACCGGGAGGAGACCCAGTACTTC
>.|.|TRBJ2-1|TRBV11-3
CASSLDGNWNEQFF
TGTGCCAGCAGCTTAGACGGGAATTGGAATGAGCAGTTCTTC
>once|.|TRBJ1-5|TRBV4-1
CASSQGGAGSNQPQHF
TGCGCCAGCAGCCAAGGGGGAGCCGGGAGCAATCAGCCCCAGCATTTT
>.|.|TRBJ2-1|TRBV4-2
CASSQGLAGGDEQFF
TGTGCCAGCAGCCAGGGGTTAGCCGGAGGGGATGAGCAGTTCTTC
>once|.|TRBJ2-5|TRBV16
CASSPPDGSQETQYF
TGTGCCAGCAGCCCCCCGGACGGCAGCCAAGAGACCCAGTACTTC
>.|TRBD1|TRBJ1-5|TRBV27
CASSGTGGGQPQHF
TGTGCCAGCAGTGGGACAGGGGGCGGTCAGCCCCAGCATTTT
>.|.|TRBJ2-1|TRBV28
CASSRIGTEQFF
TGTGCCAGCAGCAGAATTGGGACAGAGCAGTTCTTC
>.|.|TRBJ2-7|TRBV29-1
CSVEDRGNEQYF
TGCAGCGTTGAAGACCGAGGGAACGAGCAGTACTTC
>.|.|TRBJ2-5|TRBV14
CASSQETTYNAETQYF
TGTGCCAGCAGCCAAGAGACTACGTATAATGCAGAGACCCAGTACTTC
>.|TRBD1|TRBJ1-4|TRBV30
CAWSGQGGWGEKLFF
TGTGCCTGGAGTGGACAGGGAGGATGGGGTGAAAAACTGTTTTTT
>.|.|TRBJ2-7|TRBV7-9
CASSFVTRGLPSYEQYF
TGTGCCAGCAGCTTCGTAACGCGGGGCCTACCTTCCTACGAGCAGTACTTC
>many|TRBD2|TRBJ2-1|TRBV6-1
CASSELAGGYNEQFF
TGTGCCAGCAGTGAACTAGCGGGAGGCTACAATGAGCAGTTCTTC
>.|TRBD2|TRBJ2-7|TRBV4-1
CASSQGLAGAGEQYF
TGCGCCAGCAGCCAAGGGTTAGCGGGAGCGGGGGAGCAGTACTTC
>.|.|TRBJ2-3|TRBV6-6
CASSDHPAVDTQYF
TGTGCCAGCAGTGACCACCCGGCGGTGGATACGCAGTATTTT
>.|.|TRBJ2-1|TRBV7-6
CASSLAPRGQSSYNEQFF
TGTGCCAGCAGCTTAGCGCCGAGAGGACAGAGCTCCTACAATGAGCAGTTCTTC
>.|TRBD2|TRBJ2-1|TRBV5-5
CASSPGLVNEQFF
TGTGCCAGCAGCCCAGGACTAGTCAATGAGCAGTTCTTC
>.|.|TRBJ1-2|TRBV5-6
CASSLQGIPDGYTF
TGTGCCAGCAGCTTGCAAGGTATCCCCGATGGCTACACCTTC
>.|TRBD1|TRBJ2-7|TRBV28
CASSLTTGGREQYF
TGTGCCAGCAGTTTGACGACAGGGGGCCGCGAGCAGTACTTC
>.|.|TRBJ1-3|TRBV19
CASSLNPGSGNTIYF
TGTGCCAGTAGTCTAAACCCCGGTTCTGGAAACACCATATATTTT
>.|.|TRBJ2-7|TRBV19
CASRPTASSEQYF
TGTGCCAGTAGGCCGACTGCCTCGAGCGAGCAGTACTTC
>.|TRBD1|TRBJ2-7|TRBV15
CAIGFRDRSYEQYF
TGTGCCATCGGTTTCCGGGACAGATCCTACGAGCAGTACTTC
>.|.|TRBJ2-1|TRBV7-9
CASSLALPRANLFDEQFF
TGTGCCAGCAGCTTAGCCCTACCGCGGGCGAATCTTTTCGATGAGCAGTTCTTC
>.|TRBD2|TRBJ2-3|TRBV5-6
CASSPSGGDVLLTQYF
TGTGCCAGCAGCCCGTCCGGGGGGGACGTTCTACTTACGCAGTATTTT
>.|TRBD1|TRBJ1-4|TRBV11-2
CASSTHPGGKEKLFF
TGTGCCAGCAGCACTCACCCAGGGGGCAAGGAAAAACTGTTTTTT